This T cell receptor beta chain was sequenced during a study of T-cell memory formation after mild COVID-19. Study-level information: In these data, TCR clusters were largely donor specific. Study findings and constraints: Mainly CM and EM harbored the contracting CD4+ clones; mainly EMRA harbored the CD8+ ones.

Germline CDR1 is SGDLS and CDR2 is YYNGEE. The ends lost 2 bases at V and 1 base at J; junction bases unmatched: 1. CDR3 length: 14 amino acids. TCRdb processed the 5' RACE reads anew with MiXCR; each CDR3 protein has one entry. The data show some 69,000 distinct CDR3 sequences, approximately 16% seen once. This clonotype showed up just a few times. Its antigen is undetermined. The receptor was derived from an adult woman who had mild COVID-19 (a few samples of this study predate the infection). Cell type and time point are not known. The rearrangement joins TRBV9 to TRBJ1-1; TRBD1 agrees at 8 bases. Sequencing used PBMCs or a T cell subset sorted from them (not recorded which). This CDR3 reads CASSVDRENTEAFF. As DNA, the CDR3 is TGTGCCAGCAGCGTGGACAGGGAGAACACTGAAGCTTTCTTT.